This T cell receptor (beta chain) was found in a study of cytomegalovirus exposure and HLA in healthy donors. Study-wide findings and caveats: Later analysis demonstrated an association between a missense DCLRE1C variant and TCR beta V- and J-gene trimming. A list of 150 to 200 TCR beta chains associated with cytomegalovirus was given. According to a later analysis, donors in an Asian-associated ancestry cluster reportedly had fewer N-insertions than the roughly 660-donor mean.

Trimming removed 2 bases from V and 2 bases from J, with 8 bases in between. Germline assignment: CDR1 SGHAT and CDR2 FQDESV (reference sequence). This CDR3 has 14 residues. Points on this clone: Its target is unknown.

This PCR relied on a set of 60 Vbeta primers and 13 Jbeta primers. Profiled with immunoSEQ multiplex PCR; TCRdb holds only in-frame clones, not every one. Its table lists around 33,000 clones. Sequenced input: PBMCs. The chain couples TRBV11-1 to TRBJ2-3; no definite D call. This receptor was obtained from a man between 40 and 49 years old in good health and CMV-seronegative. The CDR3 reads CASSLSDDTDTQYF. Here the CDR3 DNA reads TGTGCCAGCAGCTTAAGCGACGACACAGATACGCAGTATTTT.